This T cell receptor beta chain was sequenced during a study of early T cells in non-severe SARS-CoV-2 infection. The CDR3 is 15 residues long. V lost 3 bases and J lost 1, with 10 bases in between. Germline V CDR1 and CDR2: KGHSH, LQKENI. This clonotype was observed at least ten times. The protocol attached unique molecular identifiers to individual cDNA molecules. TCRdb re-analysed the 5' RACE reads in MiXCR, keeping a single row per CDR3 protein. The top ten clones hold roughly 4.2% of a sample with approximately 65,000 distinct CDR3 sequences, under 15% of them seen once. The V and J genes are TRBV18 and TRBJ1-5; unclear D gene. The specimen sequenced was whole blood. The TCR comes from an adult who was a healthcare worker with PCR-confirmed SARS-CoV-2 infection or an uninfected control (not recorded which). The CDR3 reads CASSPGRLSNQPQHF. As DNA, the CDR3 is TGTGCCAGCTCACCGGGCAGGCTCAGCAATCAGCCCCAGCATTTT.